Described below is a single TCR beta chain sequence and its context. MiXCR was run by TCRdb on the 5' RACE reads, yielding one entry per CDR3 protein. In the table there are about 340,000 distinct CDR3 sequences, roughly 4.3% of which are singletons. These data come from a study of T cells after yellow fever vaccination. Study-level information: The SMART-Seq v4 Ultra Low Input method served to prepare the low-cell-number fractions.

Trimming took 0 bases from V and 9 from J; bases not matched to a gene: 8. Germline V gene data show CDR1 as SGHRS and CDR2 as YFSETQ. The CDR3 is 16 amino acids. The chain joins TRBV5-1 to TRBJ2-1, with TRBD1 matching over 11 bases. This sample comprised PBMCs, obtained 5 days after the yellow fever booster vaccination. The sequence derives from a man younger than 35 who received the YFV17D yellow fever vaccine. CDR3 bases: TGCGCCAGCAGCTTGGATTGGACAGGGGGCCGGAGTGAGCAGTTCTTC. Translated, it gives CASSLDWTGGRSEQFF.